Below are 2 T cell receptor beta chains sequenced from a single sample in a study of T-cell memory formation after mild COVID-19. TCRdb fed the 5' RACE reads into MiXCR, producing one record per CDR3 protein. The sample contains 65,000 to 90,000 distinct CDR3 sequences, about 13% of which appear only once. Sequenced material: PBMCs or a T cell subset sorted from them (not recorded which). The origin of the receptors is a man younger than 30 who had mild COVID-19 (a few samples of this study predate the infection). Cell type and time point are not known.

This clonotype was seen only a few times. J is TRBJ2-2 and V is TRBV3-1; D is unresolved. Germline V gene data show CDR1 as LGHDT and CDR2 as YNNKEL (reference sequence). CDR3 length equals 18 residues. Trimming removed 3 bases from V and 4 bases from J, with 21 bases in between. CDR3 protein: CASSQYRALIVPTGELFF. The CDR3, as DNA: TGTGCCAGCAGCCAGTATAGAGCCTTAATCGTACCCACCGGGGAGCTGTTTTTT.

The V call is TRBV7-9, the J call TRBJ2-6, with D maybe TRBD1 (5 bases). The CDR3 extends over 15 amino acids. V was pared by 10 bases and J by 4 bases, with 17 bases between. The germline gives CDR1 SEHNR, CDR2 FQNEAQ (reference sequence). CDR3 in amino acids: CAKPKDTSGANVLTF. As DNA, the CDR3 is TGTGCCAAACCGAAGGACACATCCGGGGCCAACGTCCTGACTTTC. Based on the CDR3 plus reference TRBV7-9 and TRBJ2-6, the full variable domain is DTGVSQNPRHKITKRGQNVTFRCDPISEHNRLYWYRQTLGQGPEFLTYFQNEAQLEKSRLLSDRFSAERPKGSFSTLEIQRTEQGDSAMYLCAKPKDTSGANVLTFGAGSRLTVL.